This T cell receptor (beta chain) was identified in a study of T cell changes during pregnancy in multiple sclerosis. Assay used: immunoSEQ multiplex PCR; TCRdb lists only in-frame clones, some missing. The data hold 40,000 or so clones, with around 94% observed a single time. The ends were cut back, 3 bases at V and 4 bases at J, with 16 bases in the middle. The CDR3 consists of 16 residues. CDR1 and CDR2 (germline): MNHEY, SMNVEV (reference sequence). V usage is TRBV27 and J usage is TRBJ2-1; the D is unclear. The TCR originated in a female donor with multiple sclerosis, enrolled in a pregnancy study. The source material was CD8+ T cells from peripheral blood mononuclear cells, sampled in the third trimester of pregnancy. The CDR3 is CASSLVEVTPYNEQFF. The CDR3 bases are TGTGCCAGCAGTTTGGTCGAGGTCACCCCATACAATGAGCAGTTCTTC.